Listed here are 32 T cell receptor beta chains from one sample, sequenced in a study of T cell responses to AZD1222 COVID-19 vaccine. Only in-frame clones appear in the TCRdb table, and some are missing; sequencing was by immunoSEQ multiplex PCR. The table has roughly 140,000 clones, 93% seen once. Sequenced material: peripheral blood, taken on day 0 of AZD1222 vaccination. These receptors originate from an adult in good health.

The chain recombines TRBV14 with TRBJ1-6, with D perhaps TRBD1 (6 bases). The CDR3 covers 15 residues. Germline V CDR1 and CDR2: SGHDN, FVKESK. The ends were cut back, 4 bases at V and 9 bases at J, with 16 bases in the middle. CDR3: CASSLQAGGGSPLHF. In nucleotides, the CDR3 is TGTGCCAGCAGCCTCCAAGCCGGGGGCGGTTCACCCCTCCACTTT.

With regard to this clone: This CDR3 is missing its conserved last phenylalanine or tryptophan, likely due to a read error. Because the CDR3's place on the DNA is in doubt, the DNA is left out and the CDR3 is given as listed by TCRdb. The chain carries TRBV13 and TRBJ2-7. The CDR3 is 12 residues long, counting both termini. Germline-derived CDR1 and CDR2 are PRHDT and FYEKMQ (reference sequence). The CDR3 loop reads CASSLGGDGCLL.

The genes are TRBV10-3 and TRBJ2-3; D unresolved. The CDR3 loop spans 13 amino acids. CDR1 is ENHRY, CDR2 SYGVKD, per germline. V dropped 4 bases and J dropped 0 bases, with 5 bases sitting between them. DNA of the CDR3: TGTGCCATCAGTGGAGTTAGCACAGATACGCAGTATTTT. Translation: CAISGVSTDTQYF.

This clone occurred once. This chain joins TRBV6-1 and TRBJ1-2; a possible D gene is TRBD1 (5 bases). V was cut by 3 bases and J by 8 bases, with 19 bases left in between. The germline V gene encodes CDR1 MNHNS and CDR2 SASEGT. The CDR3 extends over 15 amino acids. CDR3 coding DNA: TGTGCCAGCAGTGATCGAAGGACACCCGAAACGGGCTACACCTTC. Translating it yields CASSDRRTPETGYTF.

This chain links TRBV18 with TRBJ2-6; D remains unclear. Germline CDR1 KGHSH, CDR2 LQKENI. The CDR3 length is 14 residues. Trimming took 4 bases from V and 1 from J, leaving 5 bases between them. The CDR3 sequence: CASSQGSGANVLTF. In DNA, the CDR3 is TGTGCCAGCTCACAGGGTTCTGGGGCCAACGTCCTGACTTTC. The variable domain in full, completed from reference TRBV18 and TRBJ2-6, reads NAGVMQNPRHLVRRRGQEARLRCSPMKGHSHVYWYRQLPEEGLKFMVYLQKENIIDESGMPKERFSAEFPKEGPSILRIQQVVRGDSAAYFCASSQGSGANVLTFGAGSRLTVL.

Written as DNA, the CDR3 is TGCAGCGTTGGTTCTCAGGGGGCAGGAGATACGCAGTATTTT. Encoded protein: CSVGSQGAGDTQYF. The chain links TRBV29-1 to TRBJ2-3; 8 positions match TRBD1. This CDR3 has 14 amino acids. Looked up from germline, CDR1 is SQVTM and CDR2 is ANQGSEA. The ends lost 4 bases at V and 5 bases at J; junction bases unmatched: 8.

The chain is built from TRBV10-3 and TRBJ1-1; no reliable D call. Germline V gene sequence: CDR1 ENHRY, CDR2 SYGVKD. The CDR3 length is 13 residues. Trimming took off 11 bases at V and 4 bases at J, with 17 bases between the two ends. The chain's CDR3 is CAAVPGSGTEAFF. In DNA, the CDR3 is TGTGCCGCCGTACCGGGATCGGGCACTGAAGCTTTCTTT.

The J gene is TRBJ2-1, the V gene TRBV6-2 or TRBV6-3, with D perhaps being TRBD1 or TRBD2 (5 bases each). The V and J ends lost 5 bases and 0 bases respectively, with 14 bases between them. This CDR3 is 16 amino acids long. Per the germline V gene, CDR1 is MNHEY and CDR2 is SVGEGT. CDR3 nucleotides: TGTGCCAGCAGTGACCGGGACCTAAGCTCCTACAATGAGCAGTTCTTC. Protein sequence: CASSDRDLSSYNEQFF.

This clone is a singleton in its sample. The chain links TRBV5-5 to TRBJ2-5; possible D gene TRBD2, 6 bases. V lost 4 bases to trimming and J lost 4 bases, with 17 bases between them. Germline loops: CDR1 SGHKS, CDR2 YYEKEE (reference sequence). The CDR3 is made up of 15 amino acids. CDR3 in DNA: TGTGCCAGCAGCGGGGTTACCGGGACTCGAGAGACCCAGTACTTC. Protein product: CASSGVTGTRETQYF.

This chain connects TRBV7-9 to TRBJ2-1, with no clear D. The germline gives CDR1 SEHNR, CDR2 FQNEAQ (reference sequence). This CDR3 is 16 amino acids long. The V gene lost 0 bases and the J gene lost 8 bases, with 17 bases spanning the gap. CDR3 sequence: CASSLAGIGVWDEQFF. The CDR3 DNA is TGTGCCAGCAGCTTAGCAGGGATTGGGGTATGGGATGAGCAGTTCTTC.

The CDR3 DNA follows: TGTGCCAGCAGTTTAGATAATAGCAATCAGCCCCAGCATTTT. It translates to CASSLDNSNQPQHF. The V and J genes are TRBV27 and TRBJ1-5; D gene unclear. Germline loops: CDR1 MNHEY, CDR2 SMNVEV (reference sequence). Between the trimmed V and J ends, which lost 2 bases and 0 bases, there was a span of 5 bases. CDR3 length: 14 amino acids.

In the case of this clone: The same CDR3 arises from other DNA sequences in this sample as well. The chain carries TRBV7-2 and TRBJ2-1; D is unclear. Trimming took off 3 bases at V and 3 bases at J, with 9 bases between the two ends. This CDR3 region has 14 residues. Per germline, CDR1 SGHTA and CDR2 FQGNSA. CDR3 sequence (DNA): TGTGCCAGCAGCTTCACCTCAAGCTACAATGAGCAGTTCTTC. It is translated as CASSFTSSYNEQFF. The complete variable domain, with remaining parts taken from reference TRBV7-2 and TRBJ2-1, reads GAGVSQSPSNKVTEKGKDVELRCDPISGHTALYWYRQSLGQGLEFLIYFQGNSAPDKSGLPSDRFSAERTGGSVSTLTIQRTQQEDSAVYLCASSFTSSYNEQFFGPGTRLTVL.

V usage is TRBV7-6 and J usage is TRBJ2-1; 11 bases align to TRBD2. Germline V gives CDR1 SGHVS, CDR2 FNYEAQ. This CDR3 is 19 amino acids long. The junction had 9 bases not matched to a gene; V was cut back by 1 base and J by 1 base. In DNA, the CDR3 is TGTGCCAGCAGCTTAGAGGCTAGCGGGGGGTCGACTTCCTACAATGAGCAGTTCTTC. Residues: CASSLEASGGSTSYNEQFF.

The chain employs TRBV27 and TRBJ1-2; the D is unclear. Germline V gene sequence: CDR1 MNHEY, CDR2 SMNVEV (reference sequence). Trimming cost V 5 bases and J 4 bases, with 11 bases left between them. This CDR3 comprises 13 residues. CDR3 sequence: CASSTSGGYGYTF. Here the CDR3 DNA reads TGTGCCAGCAGTACGAGTGGCGGCTATGGCTACACCTTC.

The chain employs TRBV4-2 and TRBJ2-3; TRBD2 matches at 11 bases. The CDR3 sequence is 16 residues long. CDR1 and CDR2 (germline): LGHNA, YNFKEQ. Losses at the gene ends were 8 bases for V and 5 bases for J; bases not matched to a gene: 12. CDR3 bases: TGTGCCAGCGGTTTAGCGGGAGGGGGCAATAAAGATACGCAGTATTTT. Residues: CASGLAGGGNKDTQYF.

V and J are TRBV18 and TRBJ1-1; 10 bases fit TRBD1. The CDR3 runs 14 residues. The trim removed 4 bases at V and 10 bases at J, leaving 9 bases unmatched. Germline V gives CDR1 KGHSH, CDR2 LQKENI. In DNA form, the CDR3 reads TGTGCCAGCTCACTACTAGGACAGGGGGAAGCAGCTTTCTTT. Translating it yields CASSLLGQGEAAFF.

The chain employs TRBV29-1 and TRBJ2-3; no reliable D call. The germline CDR1 and CDR2 sequences are SQVTM and ANQGSEA. CDR3 size: 10 residues. The V end was cut by 3 bases, the J end by 5 bases, with 3 bases between. CDR3 nucleotides: TGCAGCGTTGAGAAAGATACGCAGTATTTT. Translation gives CSVEKDTQYF.

The J gene is TRBJ1-5, the V gene TRBV5-1, with D unclear. Trimming shortened V by 0 bases and J by 7 bases, and 11 bases separated the two germline ends. This CDR3 comprises 14 residues. Germline CDR1 and CDR2: SGHRS and YFSETQ. The CDR3 coding sequence is TGCGCCAGCAGCTTGGGGGAGTCTGGGCAGCCCCAGCATTTT. Amino acids: CASSLGESGQPQHF.

This chain joins TRBV7-2 and TRBJ1-2, with a tentative D call TRBD1 (6 bases). CDR1 and CDR2 (germline): SGHTA, FQGNSA. CDR3 size: 17 residues. Trimming took 6 bases from V and 1 from J, leaving 21 bases between them. The CDR3 region is CASRVMGAERLNYGYTF. The CDR3 bases are TGTGCCAGCAGAGTTATGGGGGCAGAGAGACTTAACTATGGCTACACCTTC.

The chain employs TRBV9 and TRBJ1-4; D unresolved. The CDR3 covers 15 residues. Germline-derived CDR1 and CDR2 are SGDLS and YYNGEE. With 0 bases removed from V and 0 bases from J, the gap between germline ends came to 6 bases. The CDR3: CASSVGTATNEKLFF. In DNA form, the CDR3 reads TGTGCCAGCAGCGTAGGGACGGCAACTAATGAAAAACTGTTTTTT.

The rearrangement links TRBV15 to TRBJ2-3; 9 nucleotides align to TRBD1. The V gene end was trimmed by 3 bases and the J gene end by 1 base; junction bases not matched to a gene: 5. Germline CDR1 reads LNHNV; CDR2 reads YYDKDF (reference sequence). The CDR3 length is 16 residues. The CDR3 sequence is CATSRAGTGRTDTQYF. CDR3 DNA sequence: TGTGCCACCAGCAGGGCCGGGACAGGGCGCACAGATACGCAGTATTTT.

The chain is built from TRBV27 and TRBJ2-7, with 7 bases aligning to TRBD1. The CDR3 sequence is 15 residues long. The V segment lost 6 bases and the J segment 2 bases; nucleotides outside the gene matches: 10. CDR1 and CDR2 from the germline V gene are MNHEY and SMNVEV (reference sequence). The CDR3 sequence is CASRERGGSTYEQYF. In nucleotides, the CDR3 is TGTGCCAGCAGGGAGAGAGGGGGCAGTACCTACGAGCAGTACTTC.

The chain is built from TRBV9 and TRBJ1-2; no firm D call. The V end lost 0 bases, the J end lost 5 bases, and 23 bases lay between the germline ends. Germline CDR1 SGDLS, CDR2 YYNGEE. This CDR3 is built from 18 residues. CDR3 in amino acids: CASSVATGPGSGWYGYTF. The CDR3 DNA follows: TGTGCCAGCAGCGTAGCTACGGGTCCCGGATCGGGGTGGTATGGCTACACCTTC.

This rearrangement joins TRBV24-1 to TRBJ2-2; 7 bases align to TRBD1. Trimming removed 4 bases from V and 13 bases from J; junction bases left unmatched: 11. The CDR3 sequence is 14 residues long. Germline lookup yields CDR1 KGHDR and CDR2 SFDVKD. The CDR3, as DNA: TGTGCCACCAGTGACACAGGGGCAAAGGTGGGGCTGTTTTTT. Amino acids: CATSDTGAKVGLFF.

The chain is built from TRBV28 and TRBJ1-6; D is possibly TRBD1 (6 bases). The germline CDR1 and CDR2 sequences are MDHEN and SYDVKM. This CDR3 comprises 16 residues. Trimming removed 5 bases from V and 10 bases from J, with 21 bases in between. DNA of the CDR3: TGTGCCAGCAGTCAGGTCGATCAATTAGGGGGATCACCCCTCCACTTT. Residues: CASSQVDQLGGSPLHF.

The sample holds one count of this clone. The rearrangement uses TRBV12-5 and TRBJ2-5, with D possibly matching TRBD1 (6 bases). V lost 0 bases and J lost 4, with 12 bases in between. This CDR3 is built from 15 residues. Germline values: CDR1 LGHNT, CDR2 FRNRAP. CDR3 DNA: TGTGCTAGTGGTTTGGTACTTGGGGGCCGAGAGACCCAGTACTTC. Protein sequence: CASGLVLGGRETQYF. The full variable domain, with the rest looked up from reference TRBV12-5 and TRBJ2-5, is DARVTQTPRHKVTEMGQEVTMRCQPILGHNTVFWYRQTMMQGLELLAYFRNRAPLDDSGMPKDRFSAEMPDATLATLKIQPSEPRDSAVYFCASGLVLGGRETQYFGPGTRLLVL.

The rearrangement uses TRBV15 and TRBJ1-3; D uncertain. Trimming took 4 bases from V and 2 from J, leaving 9 bases between them. The CDR3 loop spans 14 amino acids. Germline V CDR1 and CDR2: LNHNV, YYDKDF (reference sequence). The CDR3 nucleotides are TGTGCCACCAGCACGAGGGTAACTGGAAACACCATATATTTT. Translated: CATSTRVTGNTIYF. Supplemented by reference TRBV15 and TRBJ1-3, the full variable domain reads DAMVIQNPRYQVTQFGKPVTLSCSQTLNHNVMYWYQQKSSQAPKLLFHYYDKDFNNEADTPDNFQSRRPNTSFCFLDIRSPGLGDTAMYLCATSTRVTGNTIYFGEGSWLTVV.

The chain's CDR3 is CAISDPGGGSGAVNYGYTF. In DNA form, the CDR3 reads TGTGCCATCAGTGACCCCGGGGGGGGGTCTGGGGCTGTCAACTATGGCTACACCTTC. J is TRBJ1-2 and V is TRBV10-3, with D possibly being TRBD1 (5 bases). The germline CDR1 and CDR2 sequences are ENHRY and SYGVKD. The CDR3 is 19 amino acids. The V and J ends lost 3 bases and 2 bases respectively, with 25 bases between them.

V usage is TRBV2 and J usage is TRBJ1-5; D not certain. Deletions cut 6 bases from V and 2 bases from J, with 8 bases between. The CDR3 totals 13 residues. Germline-derived CDR1 and CDR2 are SNHLY and FYNNEI. The DNA of the CDR3 is TGTGCCAGCAGCGGCCGGGGCAATCAGCCCCAGCATTTT. Translation: CASSGRGNQPQHF.

The chain is built from TRBV18 and TRBJ1-3, with D hard to call. V was pared by 3 bases and J by 0 bases, with 24 bases between. Germline CDR1 reads KGHSH; CDR2 reads LQKENI. The CDR3 is 20 amino acids. DNA of the CDR3: TGTGCCAGCTCACCGGGTGGGTCAAACCTTGGGATGAGCTCTGGAAACACCATATATTTT. Translating it yields CASSPGGSNLGMSSGNTIYF. Full variable domain (rest looked up from reference TRBV18 and TRBJ1-3): NAGVMQNPRHLVRRRGQEARLRCSPMKGHSHVYWYRQLPEEGLKFMVYLQKENIIDESGMPKERFSAEFPKEGPSILRIQQVVRGDSAAYFCASSPGGSNLGMSSGNTIYFGEGSWLTVV.

This clone was seen only once. In nucleotides, the CDR3 is TGTGCCAGCGCCCCGTGGGGGACAGCCCATGGTACTGAAGCTTTCTTT. Encoded protein: CASAPWGTAHGTEAFF. The J gene is TRBJ1-1, the V gene TRBV21-1; the table's D call of TRBD1 was not tested on the DNA. TRBV21-1 is designated a pseudogene. The CDR3 totals 16 residues.

The rearrangement uses TRBV12-3 or TRBV12-4 and TRBJ2-2; D is undetermined. The length of the CDR3 is 13 residues. V lost 7 bases and J lost 8, with 14 bases in between. This CDR3 reads CASTHRSSGELFF. The CDR3 DNA follows: TGTGCCAGCACCCATCGGAGTTCGGGGGAGCTGTTTTTT.